This passage covers 29 T cell receptor beta chains from one sample sequenced in a study of identifying expanded T cells in peripheral blood. Sequenced by immunoSEQ multiplex PCR; TCRdb stores in-frame clones only, minus some. The repertoire holds around 120,000 clones, with more than 75% as singletons. Specimen: blood. All receptors come from a person aged 18 to 75 in good health.

The chain uses TRBV5-8 and TRBJ2-2; the D gene is possibly TRBD2 (6 bases). Trimming pared 6 bases from V and 0 bases from J, leaving 9 bases between. The CDR3 has 14 residues. Germline V CDR1 and CDR2: SGHTS, YDEGEE. CDR3 DNA sequence: TGTGCCAGCAATGGAGGGTCGAACACCGGGGAGCTGTTTTTT. Its protein is CASNGGSNTGELFF.

This chain links TRBV7-9 with TRBJ2-5, with TRBD1 as a possible D gene (6 bases). V shed 5 bases and J shed 5 bases, with 18 bases lying between them. The CDR3 length is 15 residues. Germline assignment: CDR1 SEHNR and CDR2 FQNEAQ (reference sequence). The CDR3 is CASSPGHNVRETQYF. In nucleotides, the CDR3 is TGTGCCAGCAGCCCGGGACACAACGTCAGGGAGACCCAGTACTTC. Full variable domain (rest looked up from reference TRBV7-9 and TRBJ2-5): DTGVSQNPRHKITKRGQNVTFRCDPISEHNRLYWYRQTLGQGPEFLTYFQNEAQLEKSRLLSDRFSAERPKGSFSTLEIQRTEQGDSAMYLCASSPGHNVRETQYFGPGTRLLVL.

This clone is deemed medium-sized. Additional DNA sequences in this sample encode the identical CDR3. The V and J genes are TRBV2 and TRBJ2-7; D is uncertain. The germline V and J ends were trimmed by 7 bases and 3 bases, with 13 bases remaining between them. This CDR3 region has 13 residues. CDR1 and CDR2 (germline): SNHLY, FYNNEI. The CDR3 coding sequence is TGTGCCAGCATGGGCATTTCTTACTACGAGCAGTACTTC. Its translation is CASMGISYYEQYF.

The chain carries TRBV19 and TRBJ1-2; D is possibly TRBD1 (6 bases). The V gene lost 2 bases and the J gene lost 0 bases, with 10 bases spanning the gap. The germline gives CDR1 LNHDA, CDR2 SQIVND (reference sequence). This CDR3 has 15 amino acids. The CDR3 here is CASSIRGEPNYGYTF. DNA for the CDR3: TGTGCCAGTAGTATAAGGGGGGAACCTAACTATGGCTACACCTTC.

V is TRBV7-2 and J is TRBJ1-4, with a weak D call TRBD1 (5 bases). The CDR3 is 14 residues long. Germline V gene data show CDR1 as SGHTA and CDR2 as FQGNSA. Trimming took off 5 bases at V and 6 bases at J, with 13 bases between the two ends. The CDR3 loop reads CASSAGPRDEKLFF. CDR3 nucleotides: TGTGCCAGCAGCGCAGGGCCTCGGGATGAAAAACTGTTTTTT.

The chain recombines TRBV11-3 with TRBJ2-3; no reliable D call. The CDR3 loop spans 16 amino acids. Germline V gene sequence: CDR1 SGHNT, CDR2 YENEEA. Trimming cost V 1 base and J 0 bases, with 11 bases left between them. This CDR3 reads CASSLGTPASTDTQYF. The CDR3 nucleotides are TGTGCCAGCAGCTTAGGGACGCCGGCTAGCACAGATACGCAGTATTTT. The whole variable domain, remainder taken from reference TRBV11-3 and TRBJ2-3, is EAGVVQSPRYKIIEKKQPVAFWCNPISGHNTLYWYLQNLGQGPELLIRYENEEAVDDSQLPKDRFSAERLKGVDSTLKIQPAELGDSAVYLCASSLGTPASTDTQYFGPGTRLTVL.

This clone was observed a few times. This chain connects TRBV6-5 to TRBJ1-2; weak D call: TRBD1 (5 bases). CDR1 and CDR2 (germline): MNHEY, SVGAGI. This CDR3 comprises 14 residues. V gave up 4 bases and J gave up 8 bases, with 17 bases separating them. CDR3 sequence: CASSSPAGYGGYTF. The CDR3 DNA is TGTGCCAGCAGTTCCCCCGCAGGGTATGGGGGCTACACCTTC.

This chain links TRBV5-1 with TRBJ2-2; 7 nucleotides align to TRBD1. Germline values: CDR1 SGHRS, CDR2 YFSETQ. This CDR3 spans 15 amino acids. With V trimmed by 4 bases and J by 1 base, 4 bases remained unmatched. This CDR3 reads CASSHGTENTGELFF. In nucleotides, the CDR3 is TGCGCCAGCAGCCACGGGACAGAGAACACCGGGGAGCTGTTTTTT.

V gene TRBV18 combines with J gene TRBJ2-5; D is unclear. Germline-derived CDR1 and CDR2 are KGHSH and LQKENI. Trimming removed 6 bases at V and 3 bases at J, with 8 bases between. This CDR3 is built from 12 residues. CDR3 protein: CASSLIKETQYF. For the CDR3, the DNA is TGTGCCAGCTCCCTTATTAAAGAGACCCAGTACTTC. Full variable domain (remainder filled in from reference TRBV18 and TRBJ2-5): NAGVMQNPRHLVRRRGQEARLRCSPMKGHSHVYWYRQLPEEGLKFMVYLQKENIIDESGMPKERFSAEFPKEGPSILRIQQVVRGDSAAYFCASSLIKETQYFGPGTRLLVL.

The chain has TRBV5-1 and TRBJ1-3; TRBD1 matches at 8 bases. V shed 3 bases, J shed 3 bases, and the junction held 5 bases outside the gene matches. Per germline, CDR1 SGHRS and CDR2 YFSETQ. There are 15 residues in the CDR3. Here the CDR3 DNA reads TGCGCCAGCAGCTCCGGGACAGGTTATGGAAACACCATATATTTT. Encoded protein: CASSSGTGYGNTIYF.

The chain links TRBV29-1 to TRBJ2-5, with D possibly called TRBD1 or TRBD2 (5 bases each). CDR3 size: 13 residues. Trimming stripped 6 bases from V and 2 bases from J, with 13 bases between. Germline V gives CDR1 SQVTM, CDR2 ANQGSEA. The CDR3 coding sequence is TGCAGCGTGAGGGGATTAGTGCAAGAGACCCAGTACTTC. It specifies CSVRGLVQETQYF.

The gene calls are TRBV27 and TRBJ1-2; 8 bases match TRBD1. Trimming took 4 bases from V and 5 from J; bases not matched to a gene: 9. CDR1 is MNHEY, CDR2 SMNVEV, per germline (reference sequence). This CDR3 contains 15 residues. CDR3 sequence (DNA): TGTGCCAGCAGTTCCCTGTGGACAGGGAATTATGGCTACACCTTC. This sequence encodes CASSSLWTGNYGYTF.

The rearrangement links TRBV10-2 to TRBJ1-2; the match to TRBD1 covers 7 bases. The CDR3 totals 14 residues. Germline CDR1 reads WSHSY; CDR2 reads SAAADI. The V gene end was trimmed by 0 bases and the J gene end by 5 bases; junction bases not matched to a gene: 3. The chain's CDR3 is CASSESIRGYGYTF. The DNA of the CDR3 is TGCGCCAGCAGTGAGTCGATCAGGGGGTATGGCTACACCTTC.

This chain links TRBV9 with TRBJ1-1, with 8 nucleotides matching TRBD1. Germline V gene data show CDR1 as SGDLS and CDR2 as YYNGEE. CDR3 length: 15 residues. V shed 3 bases, J shed 1 base, and the junction held 5 bases outside the gene matches. The CDR3 loop is CASSDYGQGNTEAFF. The DNA for the CDR3 is TGTGCCAGCAGCGACTACGGACAGGGGAACACTGAAGCTTTCTTT.

The chain combines TRBV29-1 with TRBJ2-1, with 7 bases matching TRBD1. The CDR3 covers 16 residues. Germline CDR1 reads SQVTM; CDR2 reads ANQGSEA. Trimming cost V 8 bases and J 2 bases; bases outside gene matches: 15. The CDR3 protein is CSFIRDSILTYNEQFF. The CDR3 nucleotides read TGCAGCTTCATCCGGGACAGTATTCTCACCTACAATGAGCAGTTCTTC.

The J gene is TRBJ2-3, the V gene TRBV9; 7 bases fit TRBD1. Germline CDR1 SGDLS, CDR2 YYNGEE. V lost 0 bases and J lost 0; bases outside the gene matches: 1. There are 15 residues in the CDR3. The CDR3 region has the DNA TGTGCCAGCAGCGTAGCAGGGGGTAGCACAGATACGCAGTATTTT. Encoded protein: CASSVAGGSTDTQYF.

The rearrangement joins TRBV25-1 to TRBJ1-2, with a weak D call TRBD1 (6 bases). The length of the CDR3 is 15 residues. Germline CDR1 MGHDK, CDR2 SYGVNS. V gave up 3 bases and J gave up 4 bases, with 15 bases separating them. In DNA, the CDR3 is TGTGCCAGCAGTGACAACAGGGCCCTGGTCTATGGCTACACCTTC. It is translated as CASSDNRALVYGYTF.

This chain joins TRBV6-5 and TRBJ2-5; the D call may be TRBD1 or TRBD2 (5 bases each). Between the trimmed V and J ends, which lost 6 bases and 4 bases, there was a span of 18 bases. This CDR3 has 15 amino acids. Per germline, CDR1 MNHEY and CDR2 SVGAGI. The CDR3 DNA reads as TGTGCCAGCAGCCCCACCCCGGGGCTTGGAGAGACCCAGTACTTC. Its protein product is CASSPTPGLGETQYF.

The rearrangement uses TRBV5-1 and TRBJ1-2, with D unclear. CDR1 and CDR2 from the germline V gene are SGHRS and YFSETQ. Trimming shortened V by 4 bases and J by 1 base, and 11 bases separated the two germline ends. CDR3 length: 14 amino acids. The DNA of the CDR3 is TGCGCCAGCAGCGCCGCAACGGTTAACTATGGCTACACCTTC. It yields the protein CASSAATVNYGYTF.

V gene TRBV5-1 combines with J gene TRBJ2-1; a possible D gene is TRBD2 (6 bases). V was cut by 0 bases and J by 10 bases, with 17 bases left in between. Germline CDR1 SGHRS, CDR2 YFSETQ. The CDR3 is 15 residues long. CDR3 DNA sequence: TGCGCCAGCAGCTTGGGGTCAGGCCCGGAGGGGGAGCAGTTCTTC. Residues: CASSLGSGPEGEQFF.

The CDR3 bases are TGTGCCAGTAGTCCGGGGACAGGGGAAAACATTCAGTACTTC. Protein sequence: CASSPGTGENIQYF. The V and J genes are TRBV19 and TRBJ2-4, with 10 bases lining up with TRBD1. With 5 bases clipped from V and 5 bases from J, the junction kept 3 bases outside the gene matches. Germline assignment: CDR1 LNHDA and CDR2 SQIVND (reference sequence). The CDR3 is made up of 14 amino acids.

The chain couples TRBV7-9 to TRBJ1-4; D uncertain. Germline V CDR1 and CDR2: SEHNR, FQNEAQ (reference sequence). Trimming took off 5 bases at V and 8 bases at J, with 18 bases between the two ends. The CDR3 runs to 15 residues. The CDR3 loop is CASSKKVDGVEKLFF. The CDR3 DNA sequence: TGTGCCAGCAGCAAAAAAGTTGACGGAGTGGAAAAACTGTTTTTT.

The V and J genes are TRBV5-1 and TRBJ2-7; the D is unclear. Germline CDR1 is SGHRS and CDR2 is YFSETQ. The CDR3 length is 14 residues. V was clipped by 0 bases and J by 7 bases, with 14 bases between them. The CDR3, as DNA: TGCGCCAGCAGCTTGGCCGGAGCCTTGTTTGAGCAGTACTTC. This gives the protein CASSLAGALFEQYF.

This clone was picked up a small number of times. The chain combines TRBV4-3 with TRBJ1-6; D gene ambiguous. V was trimmed by 0 bases and J by 0 bases, leaving 9 bases between them. The CDR3 covers 17 residues. Germline CDR1 reads LGHNA; CDR2 reads YSLEER. CDR3 sequence (DNA): TGCGCCAGCAGCCAAGACCACAGCTACTCCTATAATTCACCCCTCCACTTT. This translates into CASSQDHSYSYNSPLHF.

In the case of this clone: The sample contains more than one DNA sequence encoding this CDR3. The rearrangement links TRBV18 to TRBJ1-1, with D hard to call. The CDR3 extends over 13 amino acids. CDR1 is KGHSH, CDR2 LQKENI, per germline. V was pared by 3 bases and J by 1 base, with 6 bases between. CDR3 in amino acids: CASSPGQNTEAFF. The CDR3 coding sequence is TGTGCCAGCTCACCCGGGCAGAACACTGAAGCTTTCTTT. The variable domain in full, with the rest retrieved from reference TRBV18 and TRBJ1-1, is NAGVMQNPRHLVRRRGQEARLRCSPMKGHSHVYWYRQLPEEGLKFMVYLQKENIIDESGMPKERFSAEFPKEGPSILRIQQVVRGDSAAYFCASSPGQNTEAFFGQGTRLTVV.

The rearrangement links TRBV20-1 to TRBJ2-7, with TRBD1 as a possible D gene (5 bases). The CDR3 sequence is 11 residues long. Looked up from germline, CDR1 is DFQATT and CDR2 is SNEGSKA (reference sequence). V lost 5 bases to trimming and J lost 3 bases, with 8 bases between them. The CDR3 reads CSAGHFYEQYF. DNA for the CDR3: TGCAGTGCTGGACATTTCTACGAGCAGTACTTC.

The CDR3 DNA follows: TGTGCCTGGAGTCGGGGGGCAAGCACCGGGGAGCTGTTTTTT. Encoded protein: CAWSRGASTGELFF. The J gene is TRBJ2-2, the V gene TRBV30, with D maybe TRBD2 (7 bases). The CDR3 runs to 14 residues. V gave up 2 bases and J gave up 4 bases, with 11 bases separating them. The V gene's germline CDR1 is GTSNPN and CDR2 SVGIG (reference sequence).

This clone is a singleton in its sample. The rearrangement uses TRBV7-9 and TRBJ2-7; D is ambiguous. V gave up 6 bases and J gave up 1 base, with 7 bases separating them. The germline CDR1 and CDR2 sequences are SEHNR and FQNEAQ (reference sequence). The CDR3 sequence is 12 residues long. In nucleotides, the CDR3 is TGTGCCAGCAGTGGGGATTCCTACGAGCAGTACTTC. Protein: CASSGDSYEQYF.

The chain couples TRBV13 to TRBJ2-3; D is perhaps TRBD1 (5 bases). V gave up 5 bases and J gave up 1 base, with 13 bases separating them. The CDR3 extends over 15 amino acids. Germline lookup yields CDR1 PRHDT and CDR2 FYEKMQ (reference sequence). CDR3 DNA: TGTGCCAGCAGCCAGGCACAGGTGGGCACAGATACGCAGTATTTT. It is translated as CASSQAQVGTDTQYF.